This T cell receptor (beta chain) was captured in a study of cytomegalovirus exposure and HLA in healthy donors (dated by TCRdb to about 2017). Study-wide context: An earlier analysis of some 620 of the donors reported around 280 Gb of sequence data and 95 million to 120 million unique TCR beta sequences obtained from about 179 million T cells. Rather than using new phenotypic data, the later analysis identified candidate immune exposures from TCR beta sequences and from how often those sequences occurred across donors. To decide whether each TCR beta V gene segment behaved as functional or pseudogenic, an earlier analysis of nearly 600 of the donors relied on high-throughput TCR beta sequencing. Roughly 5 DR-DQ haplotypes were handled as single units for association and clustering because linkage in the cohort was strong. On average, 235,054 unique TCR beta nucleotide sequences were sequenced per donor among 300 to 500 genotyped donors of the cohort, with roughly 19% of those sequences being non-productive. To study patterns of TCR occurrence, a later analysis re-analyzed previously published TCR beta repertoires from 650 to 750 donors and added high-resolution HLA genotyping. Of the roughly 420 genotyped donors, roughly 80% were placed in the genetic ancestry cluster associated with self-reported Caucasian donors. Both class I and class II loci were covered by HLA typing, at four-digit resolution. The study aimed to test whether signatures of past pathogen exposure could be identified by cataloging public T cell receptors. Every discovery cohort repertoire had been produced on one sequencing platform. About 330 gigabases of sequencing data and approximately 91 million unique TCR sequences made up an early release that covered 500 to 650 HLA-typed donors. Along with the roughly 700-subject first cohort, a separate validation cohort of over a hundred different subjects was used. A later genetic analysis used genome-wide SNP genotypes for about 55% of the 666 donors, treating that subset as a discovery cohort. Donor age, sex, ethnicity and CMV serostatus were compiled alongside the repertoire data. The number of donors typed differed by locus, with about 629-630 for A, B, C, DRB1 and DQB1, about 500 for DQA1, under 610 for DPA1, and over 400 for DPB1. Using immunosequencing, the study profiled T cell repertoires from approximately 700 subjects and related those repertoires to cytomegalovirus serostatus. The study combined high-throughput TCR immunosequencing, statistical association of individual TCRs with disease status, and machine learning to predict cytomegalovirus infection status. The research as a whole found: In a later genetic analysis, a missense DCLRE1C variant was associated with V-gene and J-gene trimming of TCR beta chains, and the association was replicated in an independent cohort. While some public TCRs were present in many individuals, most TCR sequences turned up only very rarely across donors. The only immune exposure information available for the cohort was CMV serostatus. Sequencing depth was assumed to be roughly uniform across donors in the presence/absence analyses, though that assumption may not hold. Because counts were too low, about 15 rarely observed V segments, including chromosome 9 orphons, were left out of the earlier analysis of some 600 of the donors. According to a later analysis, TCR association rates differed among HLA loci, with DRB1 alleles showing the most associated TCRs and HLA-C alleles showing the fewest. Some IMGT-functional V segments, including TRBV6-2 and TRBV6-3, could not be distinguished by the 87-base-pair reads and were therefore excluded. When HLA alleles, especially DR and DQ, strongly co-occurred, TCR associations were difficult to assign to individual alleles. In a later analysis, HLA-associated TCR beta chains were found to be more clonally expanded and to have lower generation probabilities than equally common non-associated chains. A further reported finding was that TCR beta sequences accurately predicted the HLA-A and HLA-B alleles for most subjects in the first cohort. HLA typing was unavailable for some donors at each locus, so association tests used only the typed subset. Cytomegalovirus status was reported to be diagnosed by the classifier with high specificity and sensitivity in both the original and validation cohorts. In a later genetic analysis, fewer N-insertions in productive TCRs were reported among donors in an Asian-associated ancestry cluster than the approximately 670-donor mean. The study gave a list of 150 to 200 TCR beta chains associated with cytomegalovirus. According to a later analysis, parvovirus B19, influenza, CMV and Epstein-Barr virus appeared linked to several top co-occurrence clusters. A few of the identified cytomegalovirus-associated TCR beta chains were confirmed in vitro to be specific for cytomegalovirus antigens. A later analysis associated about 17,000 TCR beta sequences with specific HLA alleles at a false discovery rate of 0.05. Correlated functional status among segregating V segments might be attributable to linkage disequilibrium, but an unknown experimental factor could not be ruled out. It was suggested by the authors that the approach could potentially be generalized to other disease states and immunological phenotypes. The sequencing pipeline was judged likely to have produced a cluster of highly shared sequence variants as a technical artifact. The cohort was sequenced for TCR beta chains only, and without alpha or paired-chain data the features that could be detected were limited. Broadly in line with IMGT annotations, most TCR beta V segments showed up in productive rearrangements about 90% or about 30% of the time in an earlier analysis of around 600 of the donors. A later analysis found that most CMV-associated TCR beta chains appeared HLA-restricted, with HLA associations seemingly driven largely by CMV exposure.

Clipping removes 1 base from V and 5 bases from J, with 9 as the unmatched junction base count. The germline V gene yields SGHVS for CDR1 and FNYEAQ for CDR2. The CDR3 has 17 amino acids, counting the end cysteine and phenylalanine. Only the CDR3 DNA is retained, 51 bases long and in frame from the first base. As regards this clone: The antigen this receptor binds is unknown. There are no base qualities to consult, and no much larger clone falls within one base.

Library preparation employed the immunoSEQ multiplex PCR assay. For the multiplex PCR, a mixture combining 60 forward primers for TCR Vbeta segments and 13 reverse primers for TCR Jbeta segments was used. The CDR3 region of rearranged TCR beta genes was amplified from genomic DNA with a multiplex PCR assay. The amplified TCR beta libraries were sequenced on the Illumina HiSeq System as 87-base-pair reads. The authors processed their data as follows. A later analysis tallied 80 million to 95 million unique TCR beta chains across the approximately 670 repertoires, and roughly 11 million of those chains were shared by two or more donors. Raw reads were error-corrected and collapsed into unique sequences with a nearest-neighbor algorithm that merged closely related sequences to remove PCR and sequencing errors. To assign V, D and J gene segments, CDR3 sequences were aligned to IMGT reference sequences. Each retained sequence needed at least a six-nucleotide match to both a V gene segment and a J gene segment. A rearrangement counted as productive if the CDR3 had no stop codons and remained in frame with V and J, and every other rearrangement counted as non-productive. CDR3 was defined according to IMGT convention as the region running from the second conserved V-encoded cysteine to the conserved J-encoded phenylalanine. In an earlier analysis of around 600 of the donors, sequences lacking an unambiguous match to a single V gene segment were excluded. In an earlier analysis of a few hundred of the donors, V segments were called functional above 56.7% productive rearrangements and were called segregating when the between-donor standard deviation exceeded 5%. A statistical classification framework was built to diagnose cytomegalovirus status from the catalog of TCR beta chain sequences. In a later analysis, TCR nucleotide sequences were compared against IMGT/GENE-DB human TR gene sequences so that V and J genes could be assigned. Using the TCRdist pipeline, a later analysis assigned CDR3 sequences along with most-parsimonious VDJ recombination scenarios. In a later analysis, each TCR beta chain was defined by its CDR3 amino acid sequence together with its V-gene family, and reads without a unique V-gene family were excluded. To address suspected cross-contamination and a sequencing artifact, a later analysis removed 550 to 750 highly shared, low-generation-probability nucleotide sequences. A later analysis calculated a clonal expansion index for each public chain from normalized within-repertoire ranks of inferred template counts. In a later analysis, generation probabilities were computed using a VDJ recombination model fitted to out-of-frame rearrangements, and the results were checked against IGoR. Hypergeometric tests were used in a later analysis to score TCR-TCR, TCR-HLA and TCR-CMV co-occurrence, with a repertoire-size bias correction applied to the TCR pairs. A later analysis estimated false discovery rates by permuting HLA or CMV assignments 20 times. A later analysis grouped co-occurring TCRs with DBSCAN, adding TCRdist sequence similarity when clustering within HLA-allele-positive subsets. Repertoires with fewer than 30,000 or more than 120,000 public chains were left out of co-occurrence clustering, as were five repertoires with anomalous nucleotide sharing. As stored in TCRdb, this immuneACCESS dataset retains in-frame rearrangements with V and J assigned. A fraction of the clones does not appear; measured against another copy, unresolved V genes explain less than half of the discrepancy, and the remainder lacks a known reason. V and J calls and clone size are those listed in that table; D and trimming were worked out from the DNA. The sample has fewer than 150,000 clones on record, roughly three quarters of them singletons. Together, the top ten hold less than 4% of the sample.

The cohort consisted of more than 650 healthy bone marrow donors. At the time of sampling, all cohort members were nominally healthy, though unrecorded immune exposures were likely present. The donor was CMV seronegative and was included in the group of a few hundred seronegative cohort members. Each donor provided a peripheral blood sample, and peripheral blood mononuclear cells were used for TCR beta sequencing. Genomic DNA was extracted from the blood cell samples with the Qiagen DNeasy Blood Extraction Kit. The sequence came from a man aged 25-40 years in good health and CMV-seronegative. Sequenced input: PBMCs. The receptor chain draws on TRBV7-6 and TRBJ2-5, with 11 junctional bases fitting TRBD2. The CDR3 region reads CASSLVVSGRAWETQYF. The nucleotide sequence is given as TGTGCCAGCAGCTTAGTGGTTAGCGGGAGGGCCTGGGAGACCCAGTACTTC. Here the CDR3 is joined to the reference TRBV7-6 and TRBJ2-5 genes, and the full variable domain is: GAGVSQSPRYKVTKRGQDVALRCDPISGHVSLYWYRQALGQGPEFLTYFNYEAQQDKSGLPNDRFSAERPEGSISTLTIQRTEQRDSAMYRCASSLVVSGRAWETQYFGPGTRLLVL.